Reported below is one T cell receptor (beta chain). What it binds is unknown. This entry belongs to a study of T cell clones after liver transplantation. Study-level results: Post-transplant time points were not standardized, so conclusions are preliminary.

Measured with immunoSEQ multiplex PCR; TCRdb has only the in-frame clones, and not every one. The table has under 20,000 clones, more than 70% seen once; the top ten hold about a third. Unstimulated PBMCs were sorted into CD3+CD4+ and CD3+CD8+ populations. This CDR3 region has 15 residues. The clonotype was recovered from a human patient who received a liver transplant. Some T cells may trace back to the graft donor. The sequences come from CD8+ T cells from blood, collected roughly 48 months after liver transplant. This chain uses TRBV21-1 with TRBJ2-7; the table names TRBD2, a call not compared with the DNA. TRBV21-1 is reported as a pseudogene. The CDR3 DNA follows: TGTGCCAGCAGCACTGAAGCGGGGGGCTCCTACGAGCAGTACTTC. Translated: CASSTEAGGSYEQYF.